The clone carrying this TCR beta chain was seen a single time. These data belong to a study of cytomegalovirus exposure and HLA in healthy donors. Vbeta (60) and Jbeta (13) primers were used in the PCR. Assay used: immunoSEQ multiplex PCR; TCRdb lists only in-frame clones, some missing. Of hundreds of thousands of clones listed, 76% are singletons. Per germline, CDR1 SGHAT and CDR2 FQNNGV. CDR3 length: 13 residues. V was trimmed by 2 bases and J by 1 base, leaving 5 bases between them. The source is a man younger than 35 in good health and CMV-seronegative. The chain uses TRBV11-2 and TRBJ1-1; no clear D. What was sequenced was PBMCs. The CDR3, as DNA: TGTGCCAGCAGCTTAAGACAGAACACTGAAGCTTTCTTT. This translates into CASSLRQNTEAFF.